Below, 3 T cell receptor beta chains from the same sample are listed, as sequenced in a study of PD-L1 blockade in urothelial cancer (dated by TCRdb to 2017 to 2019). According to the study, the label for this sample's time point signals: peripheral blood 6 weeks after treatment start. Libraries came from the immunoSEQ multiplex PCR assay. TCRdb holds this immuneACCESS table with in-frame rearrangements only. Some clones are missing; in checked studies, unresolved V genes explain under half, and the rest has no known cause. Counted in this sample were around 110,000 clones; around 89% of them appeared once. The biggest ten clones account for approximately 1.7% of the sample. The starting material was PBMCs, obtained around atezolizumab (anti-PD-L1) treatment. These receptors originate from a man between 60 and 75 years old with urothelial cancer.

The chain recombines TRBV9 with TRBJ2-5; 7 bases match TRBD1. CDR1 is SGDLS and CDR2 is YYNGEE in the germline V gene. The CDR3 totals 14 residues. Trimming cost V 3 bases and J 5 bases; bases outside gene matches: 7. CDR3 in DNA: TGTGCCAGCAGCGCATTAGGGGGCCAGGAGACCCAGTACTTC. As protein: CASSALGGQETQYF.

The chain combines TRBV12-5 with TRBJ1-4, with 12 bases fitting TRBD1. Germline V gene lookup returns CDR1 LGHNT and CDR2 FRNRAP. The ends lost 6 bases at V and 7 bases at J; junction bases unmatched: 9. CDR3 length equals 16 residues. In DNA, the CDR3 is TGTGCTAGTGGCCCCGGGACAGGGGGCGGTAGTGAAAAACTGTTTTTT. Translating it yields CASGPGTGGGSEKLFF.

The chain uses TRBV6-1 and TRBJ2-3, with 7 nucleotides matching TRBD2. V lost 0 bases to trimming and J lost 2 bases; unmatched junction nucleotides: 11. The CDR3 is made up of 18 amino acids. Germline values: CDR1 MNHNS, CDR2 SASEGT. CDR3 DNA sequence: TGTGCCAGCAGTGAAGCAGGACGCGGGAGTGCTATCACAGATACGCAGTATTTT. This sequence encodes CASSEAGRGSAITDTQYF.